What follows describes a single TCR beta chain. Its antigen remains unidentified. With 3 bases clipped from V and 3 bases from J, the junction kept 2 bases outside the gene matches. Germline CDR1 SGHDT, CDR2 YYEEEE. This CDR3 is built from 14 residues. This record comes from a study of shared clonotypes between healthy human individuals. At the level of the study: Donor composition was a couple of women and a few men, aged 18 to 49. General study results and limits: With a handful of donors compared, around 4.7% of naive CD4 clonotypes were shared.

Sequencing used immunoSEQ multiplex PCR; TCRdb keeps in-frame clones, though not all of them. The sample carries around 1,100,000 clones, roughly 80% recorded once. Adults of Caucasian background living in Nashville, Tennessee made up all donors. The sequence was collected from a man between 18 and 29 years old in good health. Some clones in this sample may be carry-over from other donors' samples. The sample was memory CD4+ T cells from PBMCs. Subset reported: CD45RA-negative fraction. The rearrangement links TRBV5-6 to TRBJ2-7, with 11 bases aligning to TRBD2. The CDR3 DNA is TGTGCCAGCAGCTGGCTAGCGGGAGGCTACGAGCAGTACTTC. It is translated as CASSWLAGGYEQYF.